Listed here are 7 T cell receptor beta chains from one sample, sequenced in a study of response to subunit inactivated influenza vaccine. In TCRdb, the RT-PCR reads were re-called with MiXCR into one record per CDR3 protein. The sample lists about 500,000 distinct CDR3 sequences, approximately 15% seen once, with less than 4% in the top ten. The sequences come from CD4+ T cells sorted from PBMCs, collected around 25 months after vaccination. Receptor source: a man between 50 and 75 years old who received an inactivated influenza vaccine.

The table lists this clonotype with a few counts. The chain employs TRBV9 and TRBJ1-1; D gene unclear. V was clipped by 0 bases and J by 5 bases, with 11 bases between them. The CDR3 covers 14 residues. CDR1 and CDR2 from the germline V gene are SGDLS and YYNGEE. CDR3: CASSVGPSGTEAFF. The DNA for the CDR3 is TGTGCCAGCAGCGTAGGTCCTTCTGGTACTGAAGCTTTCTTT. The variable domain in full, with the rest retrieved from reference TRBV9 and TRBJ1-1, is DSGVTQTPKHLITATGQRVTLRCSPRSGDLSVYWYQQSLDQGLQFLIQYYNGEERAKGNILERFSAQQFPDLHSELNLSSLELGDSALYFCASSVGPSGTEAFFGQGTRLTVV.

V is TRBV3-1 and J is TRBJ2-2; TRBD1 might be the D (6 bases). Germline CDR1 and CDR2: LGHDT and YNNKEL (reference sequence). Trimming took off 2 bases at V and 7 bases at J, with 11 bases between the two ends. This CDR3 has 14 residues. CDR3 in amino acids: CASSQSPGDGELFF. As DNA, the CDR3 is TGTGCCAGCAGCCAATCACCAGGGGACGGGGAGCTGTTTTTT.

This clonotype was counted a few times. The rearrangement links TRBV6-1 to TRBJ2-6; D is ambiguous. From germline, CDR1 is MNHNS and CDR2 SASEGT. Trimming took off 8 bases at V and 1 base at J, with 6 bases between the two ends. The length of the CDR3 is 13 residues. CDR3 nucleotides: TGTGCCAGCTGCCCTTCTGGGGCCAACGTCCTGACTTTC. This encodes CASCPSGANVLTF.

The CDR3 spells CATPGRGGNPNTGELFF. The CDR3 region has the DNA TGTGCCACCCCCGGGCGGGGGGGAAACCCGAACACCGGGGAGCTGTTTTTT. The J gene is TRBJ2-2, the V gene TRBV7-2; 9 bases line up with TRBD2. Germline values: CDR1 SGHTA, CDR2 FQGNSA. Trimming cost V 10 bases and J 0 bases; bases outside gene matches: 12. There are 17 residues in the CDR3.

In its sample, this clonotype was seen a few times. The chain links TRBV12-3 or TRBV12-4 to TRBJ2-7; TRBD1 matches 8 bases. The CDR3 runs 12 residues. V shed 6 bases and J 9 bases; nucleotides not matched to a gene: 7. CDR3 loop: CASSRDRWVQYF. The CDR3 DNA reads as TGTGCCAGCAGCCGGGACAGGTGGGTGCAGTACTTC.

This clonotype was recorded many times. The CDR3 region has the DNA TGCGCCAGCAGTGATCCATCGCGCCAGCGGGCCAATGAGCAGTTCTTC. Protein product: CASSDPSRQRANEQFF. The V and J genes are TRBV10-1 and TRBJ2-1; a weak D match, TRBD2 (6 bases). The V gene's germline CDR1 is WNHNN and CDR2 SYGVQD (reference sequence). The V end lost 3 bases, the J end lost 6 bases, and 18 bases lay between the germline ends. The CDR3 consists of 16 residues.

The V call is TRBV28, the J call TRBJ2-4; 7 bases align to TRBD1. This CDR3 comprises 16 residues. Germline trimming cut 2 bases from V and 8 bases from J; bases unmatched to any gene: 12. Germline V lookup: CDR1 MDHEN, CDR2 SYDVKM. In nucleotides, the CDR3 is TGTGCCAGCAGTTTACCCGGACAGGCCGTGGGGGACATTCAGTACTTC. Protein sequence: CASSLPGQAVGDIQYF.